One sample yielded the 20 T cell receptor beta chains listed below, sequenced in a study of blood T cell repertoires in COVID-19. Measured with immunoSEQ multiplex PCR; TCRdb has only the in-frame clones, and not every one. The repertoire holds some 300,000 clones, with approximately 88% as singletons. Specimen: PBMCs or T cells enriched from blood (not recorded which). These receptors all stem from a woman aged 25 to 45 who had recovered from COVID-19.

The rearrangement uses TRBV12-3 or TRBV12-4 and TRBJ2-3; D may be TRBD2 (6 bases). The CDR3 spans 13 residues. The V end was cut by 6 bases, the J end by 4 bases, with 11 bases between. The CDR3 region is CASSLTSSDTQYF. The CDR3 region has the DNA TGTGCCAGCAGCCTGACTAGTTCAGATACGCAGTATTTT.

This chain joins TRBV2 and TRBJ1-1; TRBD1 is a possible D gene (5 bases). This CDR3 spans 14 amino acids. V was clipped by 5 bases and J by 1 base, with 11 bases between them. The germline V gene has CDR1 SNHLY and CDR2 FYNNEI. CDR3 in amino acids: CASSPGRANTEAFF. The CDR3 coding sequence is TGTGCCAGCAGTCCGGGCAGGGCGAACACTGAAGCTTTCTTT.

The chain couples TRBV5-1 to TRBJ2-2, with 7 bases matching TRBD2. Germline CDR1 SGHRS, CDR2 YFSETQ. With V trimmed by 0 bases and J by 6 bases, 5 bases remained unmatched. The CDR3 length is 15 residues. This CDR3 reads CASSLDWGGAGELFF. The DNA of the CDR3 is TGCGCCAGCAGCTTGGACTGGGGAGGGGCCGGGGAGCTGTTTTTT.

This clone is a singleton in its sample. The gene calls are TRBV7-2 and TRBJ1-2; weak D call: TRBD1 (5 bases). Trimming shortened V by 5 bases and J by 5 bases, and 12 bases separated the two germline ends. CDR1 SGHTA and CDR2 FQGNSA come from the germline V gene. The CDR3 sequence is 13 residues long. CDR3 residues: CASSPDRLYGYTF. The CDR3, as DNA: TGTGCCAGCAGCCCAGACAGATTATATGGCTACACCTTC.

The J gene is TRBJ2-1, the V gene TRBV27; a weak D match, TRBD1 (7 bases). CDR1 MNHEY and CDR2 SMNVEV come from the germline V gene (reference sequence). The CDR3 consists of 16 residues. V gave up 5 bases and J gave up 4 bases, with 18 bases separating them. The CDR3, as DNA: TGTGCCAGCAGTGATTTAGCAGGGGGGTTTTACAATGAGCAGTTCTTC. Its protein is CASSDLAGGFYNEQFF.

The rearrangement joins TRBV9 to TRBJ2-2, with D maybe TRBD2 (6 bases). V gave up 0 bases and J gave up 5 bases, with 14 bases separating them. In germline, CDR1 is SGDLS, CDR2 YYNGEE. The CDR3 extends over 16 amino acids. The CDR3 DNA is TGTGCCAGCAGCGTAGGTTGGGGCCGGGGGACCGGGGAGCTGTTTTTT. Translation: CASSVGWGRGTGELFF.

The genes are TRBV5-4 and TRBJ2-7; D perhaps matches TRBD2 (6 bases). Per the germline V gene, CDR1 is SGHNT and CDR2 is YYREEE (reference sequence). The CDR3 sequence is 13 residues long. Trimming left V 4 bases short and J 7 bases short, with 15 bases between. CDR3 in DNA: TGTGCCAGCAGCGAGACCCTGGAGGGGGAGCAGTACTTC. Its translation: CASSETLEGEQYF.

This chain uses TRBV7-2 with TRBJ1-6, with no clear D. The CDR3 consists of 16 residues. CDR1 is SGHTA, CDR2 FQGNSA, per germline. V was shortened by 2 bases and J by 0 bases, with 8 bases between the two germline ends. In DNA form, the CDR3 reads TGTGCCAGCAGCTTAATAGGGAGCTCCTATAATTCACCCCTCCACTTT. Its protein product is CASSLIGSSYNSPLHF.

V is TRBV6-1 and J is TRBJ2-2; D perhaps matches TRBD2 (7 bases). Per the germline V gene, CDR1 is MNHNS and CDR2 is SASEGT. CDR3 size: 15 residues. V gave up 0 bases and J gave up 6 bases, with 11 bases separating them. CDR3 amino acids: CASSEAGGGAGELFF. DNA of the CDR3: TGTGCCAGCAGTGAAGCGGGAGGGGGGGCCGGGGAGCTGTTTTTT.

CDR3 coding DNA: TGTGCCTGGAGTGTACTAGTGAGTGGAAAACTGTTTTTT. This codes for CAWSVLVSGKLFF. J is TRBJ1-4 and V is TRBV30; D is unclear. This CDR3 is built from 13 residues. Germline CDR1 reads GTSNPN; CDR2 reads SVGIG (reference sequence). Trimming cost V 0 bases and J 10 bases, with 12 bases left between them.

The rearrangement links TRBV4-3 to TRBJ1-1, with D unclear. CDR1 LGHNA and CDR2 YSLEER come from the germline V gene. The CDR3 loop spans 14 amino acids. V was shortened by 1 base and J by 1 base, with 7 bases between the two germline ends. CDR3 nucleotides: TGCGCCAGCAGCCAAGTATTGTGGAACACTGAAGCTTTCTTT. Translation: CASSQVLWNTEAFF.

The chain links TRBV6-6 to TRBJ1-2, with D perhaps matching TRBD1 (6 bases). Per the germline V gene, CDR1 is MNHNY and CDR2 is SVGAGI (reference sequence). CDR3 length equals 13 residues. The germline V and J ends were trimmed by 4 bases and 8 bases, with 14 bases remaining between them. The CDR3 region has the DNA TGTGCCAGCAGTTCGAGGGGGGGAGGCGGCTACACCTTC. It yields the protein CASSSRGGGGYTF.

The rearrangement links TRBV28 to TRBJ2-1, with 8 bases that match TRBD1. Losses at the gene ends were 6 bases for V and 4 bases for J; bases not matched to a gene: 8. Germline V gene sequence: CDR1 MDHEN, CDR2 SYDVKM. The CDR3 totals 15 residues. CDR3 bases: TGTGCCAGCAGACCGCAGGGGGCCCAATACAATGAGCAGTTCTTC. It specifies CASRPQGAQYNEQFF.

The chain carries TRBV11-3 and TRBJ2-1; D call uncertain. Deletions cut 2 bases from V and 4 bases from J, with 21 bases between. The length of the CDR3 is 18 residues. CDR1 and CDR2 (germline): SGHNT, YENEEA. The CDR3 sequence: CASSLNEYLVPRYNEQFF. The CDR3 DNA follows: TGTGCCAGCAGCTTAAATGAATATCTGGTCCCGAGGTACAATGAGCAGTTCTTC.

The V and J genes are TRBV3-1 (or the pseudogene TRBV3-2) and TRBJ1-2, with D possibly TRBD1 on 5 matching bases. The CDR3 contains 14 residues. The V end was cut by 3 bases, the J end by 0 bases, with 8 bases between. Germline V lookup: CDR1 LGHDT, CDR2 YNNKEL (reference sequence). This chain's CDR3 is CASSQGEANYGYTF. CDR3 coding DNA: TGTGCCAGCAGCCAGGGGGAGGCTAACTATGGCTACACCTTC.

Only one count was recorded for this clone. V usage is TRBV9 and J usage is TRBJ2-5, with 10 bases fitting TRBD2. CDR3 length: 17 amino acids. Germline-derived CDR1 and CDR2 are SGDLS and YYNGEE. Germline trimming cut 0 bases from V and 4 bases from J; bases unmatched to any gene: 9. The CDR3: CASSVDPSGGTRETQYF. CDR3 in DNA: TGTGCCAGCAGCGTAGACCCTAGCGGGGGTACGCGAGAGACCCAGTACTTC.

V gene TRBV20-1 combines with J gene TRBJ2-2; 7 bases fit TRBD2. The CDR3 loop spans 15 amino acids. The germline V gene encodes CDR1 DFQATT and CDR2 SNEGSKA (reference sequence). The trim removed 3 bases at V and 7 bases at J, leaving 11 bases unmatched. Here the CDR3 reads CSASREGPGSGELFF. Written as DNA, the CDR3 is TGCAGTGCTAGTAGGGAGGGCCCGGGGAGCGGGGAGCTGTTTTTT.

This chain joins TRBV19 and TRBJ2-7; 8 nucleotides line up with TRBD2. CDR1 is LNHDA, CDR2 SQIVND, per germline (reference sequence). The CDR3 spans 13 residues. J lost 2 bases, V lost 11 bases, and 8 bases had no gene match. The CDR3 protein is CAASRGGPYEQYF. CDR3 DNA: TGTGCCGCCTCCCGGGGGGGCCCCTACGAGCAGTACTTC. The whole variable domain, filled in from reference TRBV19 and TRBJ2-7, reads DGGITQSPKYLFRKEGQNVTLSCEQNLNHDAMYWYRQDPGQGLRLIYYSQIVNDFQKGDIAEGYSVSREKKESFPLTVTSAQKNPTAFYLCAASRGGPYEQYFGPGTRLTVT.

The rearrangement joins TRBV29-1 to TRBJ2-2; maybe TRBD2 (5 bases). The V end was cut by 2 bases, the J end by 1 base, with 8 bases between. The germline V gene encodes CDR1 SQVTM and CDR2 ANQGSEA. The CDR3 loop spans 14 amino acids. The CDR3 is CSVERGRNTGELFF. CDR3 in DNA: TGCAGCGTTGAACGGGGTAGGAACACCGGGGAGCTGTTTTTT.

The chain recombines TRBV28 with TRBJ2-2; 9 bases agree with TRBD1. The CDR3 length is 21 residues. CDR1 and CDR2 (germline): MDHEN, SYDVKM. J was trimmed by 3 bases and V by 5 bases; bases with no gene match: 22. In DNA, the CDR3 is TGTGCCAGCAGTACCACCCTCGTCGGGACAGGGAGGATGTTGGACACCGGGGAGCTGTTTTTT. Translating it yields CASSTTLVGTGRMLDTGELFF.